The clone carrying this T cell receptor beta chain was counted ten times or more. The antigen remains unidentified. Profiling of TCR beta VDJ combinations and CDR3 sequences used genomic DNA as template. TCRdb re-called the reads with MiXCR, one entry per CDR3 protein. The data contain 200,000 to 250,000 distinct CDR3 sequences, 34% of them singletons. The source of the sample is a study of CD8+CD57+ T cells in acquired aplastic anemia. Study at large: When averaged, DNA from sorted CD4+ and CD8+ cells came to approximately 3 ug. The average read count for CD4+ cells in healthy donors was around 11 million. Findings of the study overall: Shared by patients and controls, twenty-nine CD8+ CDR3s were abundant in patients.

The CDR3 spans 15 residues. V lost 1 base to trimming and J lost 2 bases, with 11 bases between them. Germline V CDR1 and CDR2: SGHTA, FQGTGA. Specimen: sorted CD4+, CD8+, or CD8+CD57+ T cells (not recorded which) from PBMCs. This chain joins TRBV7-3 and TRBJ1-1, with D possibly matching TRBD1 (5 bases). This sequence originates from a human donor in good health, serving as a control. In DNA, the CDR3 is TGTGCCAGCAGCTTAAGGCGAGGGGTCAACACTGAAGCTTTCTTT. Protein sequence: CASSLRRGVNTEAFF.